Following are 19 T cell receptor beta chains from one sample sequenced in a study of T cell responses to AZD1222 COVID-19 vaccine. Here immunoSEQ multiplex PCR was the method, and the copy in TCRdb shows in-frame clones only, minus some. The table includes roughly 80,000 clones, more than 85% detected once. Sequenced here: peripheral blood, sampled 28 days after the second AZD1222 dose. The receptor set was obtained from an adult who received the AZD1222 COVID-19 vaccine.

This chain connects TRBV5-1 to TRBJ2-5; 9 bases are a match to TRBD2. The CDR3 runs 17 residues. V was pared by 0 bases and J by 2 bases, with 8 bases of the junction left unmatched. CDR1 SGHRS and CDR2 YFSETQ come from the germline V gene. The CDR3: CASSLDLAGSSQETQYF. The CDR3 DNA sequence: TGCGCCAGCAGCTTGGATCTAGCGGGATCATCGCAAGAGACCCAGTACTTC.

The DNA for the CDR3 is TGTGCCAGCAGCGTGGCCCCGGGACAGGGGGCGGGAGGCGCTGAAGCTTTCTTT. Translation: CASSVAPGQGAGGAEAFF. J is TRBJ1-1 and V is TRBV9, with 12 nucleotides matching TRBD1. Germline lookup yields CDR1 SGDLS and CDR2 YYNGEE. V lost 2 bases, J lost 6 bases, and 14 bases stayed unmatched. The CDR3 has 18 residues.

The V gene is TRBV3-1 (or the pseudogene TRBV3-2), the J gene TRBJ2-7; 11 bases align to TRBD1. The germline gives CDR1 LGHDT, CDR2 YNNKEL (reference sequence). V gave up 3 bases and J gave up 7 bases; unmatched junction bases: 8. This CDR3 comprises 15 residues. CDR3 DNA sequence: TGTGCCAGCAGCCAGGACGGACAGGGGGCGCCTGAGCAGTACTTC. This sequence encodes CASSQDGQGAPEQYF.

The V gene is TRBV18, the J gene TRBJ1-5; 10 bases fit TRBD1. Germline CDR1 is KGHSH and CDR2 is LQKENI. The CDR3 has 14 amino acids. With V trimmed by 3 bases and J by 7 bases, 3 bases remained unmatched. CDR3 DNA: TGTGCCAGCTCACCGGGACAGGGGTGGCAGCCCCAGCATTTT. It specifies CASSPGQGWQPQHF.

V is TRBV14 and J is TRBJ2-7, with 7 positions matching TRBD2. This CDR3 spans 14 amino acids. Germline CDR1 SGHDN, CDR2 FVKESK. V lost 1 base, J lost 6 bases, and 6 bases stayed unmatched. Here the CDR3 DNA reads TGTGCCAGCAGCCAAGTCGGCGGGAGAGGCGAGCAGTACTTC. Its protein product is CASSQVGGRGEQYF.

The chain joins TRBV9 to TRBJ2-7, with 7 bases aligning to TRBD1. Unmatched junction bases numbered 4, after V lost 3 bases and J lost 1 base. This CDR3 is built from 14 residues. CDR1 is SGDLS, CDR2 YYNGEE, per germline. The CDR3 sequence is CASSGRDRSYEQYF. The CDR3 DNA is TGTGCCAGCAGCGGACGGGACAGATCCTACGAGCAGTACTTC.

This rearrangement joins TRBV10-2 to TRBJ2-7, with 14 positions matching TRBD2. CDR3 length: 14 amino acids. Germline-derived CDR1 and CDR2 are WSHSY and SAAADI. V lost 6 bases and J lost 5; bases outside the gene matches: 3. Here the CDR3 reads CASRTSGRADEQYF. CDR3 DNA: TGCGCCAGCAGGACTAGCGGGAGGGCGGACGAGCAGTACTTC.

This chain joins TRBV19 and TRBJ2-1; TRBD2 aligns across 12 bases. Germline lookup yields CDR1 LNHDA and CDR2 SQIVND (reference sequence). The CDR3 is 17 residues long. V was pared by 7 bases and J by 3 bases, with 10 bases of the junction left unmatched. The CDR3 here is CASMRGGLAGFYNEQFF. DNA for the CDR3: TGTGCCAGTATGAGGGGAGGACTAGCGGGATTCTACAATGAGCAGTTCTTC.

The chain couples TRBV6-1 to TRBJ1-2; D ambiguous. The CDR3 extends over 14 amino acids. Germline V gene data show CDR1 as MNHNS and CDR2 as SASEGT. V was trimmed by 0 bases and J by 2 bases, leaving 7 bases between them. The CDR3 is CASSEAWANYGYTF. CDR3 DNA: TGTGCCAGCAGTGAAGCCTGGGCGAACTATGGCTACACCTTC.

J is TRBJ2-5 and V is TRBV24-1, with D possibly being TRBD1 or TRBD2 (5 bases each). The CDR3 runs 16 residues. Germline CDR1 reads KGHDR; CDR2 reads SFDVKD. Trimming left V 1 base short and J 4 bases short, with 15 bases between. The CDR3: CATSDLGLGGRETQYF. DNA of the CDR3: TGTGCCACCAGTGATTTAGGACTTGGGGGTAGAGAGACCCAGTACTTC.

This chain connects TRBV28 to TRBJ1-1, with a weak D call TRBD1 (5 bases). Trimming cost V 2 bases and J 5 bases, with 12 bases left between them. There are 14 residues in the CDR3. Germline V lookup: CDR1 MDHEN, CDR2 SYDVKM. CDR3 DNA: TGTGCCAGCAGTTTACCAGGAAGGGGTACTGAAGCTTTCTTT. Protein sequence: CASSLPGRGTEAFF.

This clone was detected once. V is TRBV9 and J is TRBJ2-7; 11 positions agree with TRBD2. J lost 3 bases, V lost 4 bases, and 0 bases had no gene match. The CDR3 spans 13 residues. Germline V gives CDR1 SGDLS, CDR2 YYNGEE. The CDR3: CASSTSGSYEQYF. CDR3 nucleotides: TGTGCCAGCAGCACTAGCGGGAGCTACGAGCAGTACTTC.

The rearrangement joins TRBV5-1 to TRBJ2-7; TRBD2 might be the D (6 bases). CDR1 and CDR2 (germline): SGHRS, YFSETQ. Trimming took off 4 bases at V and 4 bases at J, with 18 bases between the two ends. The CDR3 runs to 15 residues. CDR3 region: CASSADGTSIYEQYF. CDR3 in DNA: TGCGCCAGCAGCGCAGACGGGACTTCTATTTACGAGCAGTACTTC.

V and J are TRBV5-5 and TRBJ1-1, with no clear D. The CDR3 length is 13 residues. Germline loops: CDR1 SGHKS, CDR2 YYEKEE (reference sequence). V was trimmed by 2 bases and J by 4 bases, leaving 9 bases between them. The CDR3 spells CASSFDGATEAFF. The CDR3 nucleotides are TGTGCCAGCAGCTTCGACGGCGCCACTGAAGCTTTCTTT. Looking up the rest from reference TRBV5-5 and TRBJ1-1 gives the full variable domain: DAGVTQSPTHLIKTRGQQVTLRCSPISGHKSVSWYQQVLGQGPQFIFQYYEKEERGRGNFPDRFSARQFPNYSSELNVNALLLGDSALYLCASSFDGATEAFFGQGTRLTVV.

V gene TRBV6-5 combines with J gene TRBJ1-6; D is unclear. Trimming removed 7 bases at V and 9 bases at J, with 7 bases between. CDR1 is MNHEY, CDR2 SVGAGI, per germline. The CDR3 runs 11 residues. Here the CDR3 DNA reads TGTGCCAGCAAGGCGGGTTCACCCCTCCACTTT. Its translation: CASKAGSPLHF.

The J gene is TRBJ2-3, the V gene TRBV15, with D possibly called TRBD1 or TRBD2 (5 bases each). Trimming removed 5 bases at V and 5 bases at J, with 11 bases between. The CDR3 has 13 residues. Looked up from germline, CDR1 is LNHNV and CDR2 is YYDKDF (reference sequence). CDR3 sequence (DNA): TGTGCCACCAGCCTGGGGGTCAAAGATACGCAGTATTTT. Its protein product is CATSLGVKDTQYF.

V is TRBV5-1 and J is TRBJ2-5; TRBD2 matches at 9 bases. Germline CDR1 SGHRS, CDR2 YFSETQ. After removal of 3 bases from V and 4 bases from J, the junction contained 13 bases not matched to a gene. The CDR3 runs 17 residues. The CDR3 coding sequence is TGCGCCAGCAGCTCCCCAGCGGGAGGCCGGGTAGGAGAGACCCAGTACTTC. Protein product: CASSSPAGGRVGETQYF.

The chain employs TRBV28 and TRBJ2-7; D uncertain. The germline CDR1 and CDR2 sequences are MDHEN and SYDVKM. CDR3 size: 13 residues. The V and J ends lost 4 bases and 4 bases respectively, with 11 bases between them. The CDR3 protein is CASSSPSSYEQYF. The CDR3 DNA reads TGTGCCAGCAGTTCCCCCTCTTCTTACGAGCAGTACTTC.

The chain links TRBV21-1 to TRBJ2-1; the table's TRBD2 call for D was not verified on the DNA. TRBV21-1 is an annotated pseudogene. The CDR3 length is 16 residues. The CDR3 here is CASSREGRAGYNEQFF. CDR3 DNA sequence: TGTGCCAGCAGCAGAGAAGGCAGAGCGGGTTACAATGAGCAGTTCTTC.